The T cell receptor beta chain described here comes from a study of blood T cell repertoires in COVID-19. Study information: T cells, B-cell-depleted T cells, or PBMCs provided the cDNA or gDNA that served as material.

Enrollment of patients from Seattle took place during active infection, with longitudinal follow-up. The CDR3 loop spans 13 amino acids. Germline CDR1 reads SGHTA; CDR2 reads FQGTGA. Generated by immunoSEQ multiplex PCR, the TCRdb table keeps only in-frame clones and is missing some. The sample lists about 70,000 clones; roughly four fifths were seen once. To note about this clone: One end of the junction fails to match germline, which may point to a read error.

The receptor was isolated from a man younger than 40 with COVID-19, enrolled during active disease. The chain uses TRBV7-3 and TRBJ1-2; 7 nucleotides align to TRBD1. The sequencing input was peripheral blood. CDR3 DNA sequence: TGTGCCAGCAGCTTAACGGTTAAGGGACAGCCATCCTTC. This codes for CASSLTVKGQPSF.